The clone carrying this T cell receptor (beta chain) has only a few counts. Its specificity is not known. This sample stems from a study of T-cell memory formation after mild COVID-19. Study details: TCR clusters largely stayed donor specific.

UMIs and sample barcodes were carried by the TCR alpha and TCR beta cDNA libraries that 5'RACE produced using constant-segment primers. TCRdb itself ran the 5' RACE reads through MiXCR, one entry per CDR3 protein. This table holds hundreds of thousands of distinct CDR3 sequences, 20% found once. From germline, CDR1 is SGHRS and CDR2 YFSETQ. V dropped 2 bases and J dropped 6; count of bases not matched to a gene: 8. The CDR3 sequence is 15 residues long. Study results and limitations: Mainly CM and EM harbored the contracting CD4+ clones; mainly EMRA harbored the CD8+ ones.

The chain combines TRBV5-1 with TRBJ2-3; 8 bases are shared with TRBD2. The sequence was collected from an adult woman who had mild COVID-19 (a few samples of this study predate the infection). Cell type and time point are not known. The sample comprised PBMCs or a T cell subset sorted from them (not recorded which). CDR3: CASSFIAGRGDTQYF. In DNA, the CDR3 is TGCGCCAGCAGCTTCATAGCGGGACGTGGGGATACGCAGTATTTT.